This TCR beta chain was identified during a study of blood T cell repertoires in COVID-19. Across the study: COVID-19 samples, acute and convalescent, were from the United States, Italy and Spain. Sample material is recorded as cDNA or gDNA derived from T cells, B-cell-depleted T cells, or PBMCs.

Per the original methods: Reference gene primer amplification yielded estimated nucleated cell counts. Data came from immunoSEQ multiplex PCR; TCRdb stores just in-frame clones and leaves some out. V and J calls and clone size follow that table, whereas D and trimming were derived from the DNA. Of 25,000 to 30,000 clones listed, 81% are singletons. The table lists this clone with a count of one. CDR3 length equals 16 residues. The V gene end was trimmed by 8 bases and the J gene end by 3 bases; junction bases not matched to a gene: 9. Germline V lookup: CDR1 SNHLY, CDR2 FYNNEI. The clonotype was recovered from an older woman with acute or convalescent COVID-19. The rearrangement links TRBV2 to TRBJ2-1; 11 positions match TRBD2. The specimen was peripheral blood. The CDR3 protein is CASGGRGTSGYNEQFF. CDR3 bases: TGTGCCAGCGGTGGGCGGGGGACTAGCGGCTACAATGAGCAGTTCTTC.